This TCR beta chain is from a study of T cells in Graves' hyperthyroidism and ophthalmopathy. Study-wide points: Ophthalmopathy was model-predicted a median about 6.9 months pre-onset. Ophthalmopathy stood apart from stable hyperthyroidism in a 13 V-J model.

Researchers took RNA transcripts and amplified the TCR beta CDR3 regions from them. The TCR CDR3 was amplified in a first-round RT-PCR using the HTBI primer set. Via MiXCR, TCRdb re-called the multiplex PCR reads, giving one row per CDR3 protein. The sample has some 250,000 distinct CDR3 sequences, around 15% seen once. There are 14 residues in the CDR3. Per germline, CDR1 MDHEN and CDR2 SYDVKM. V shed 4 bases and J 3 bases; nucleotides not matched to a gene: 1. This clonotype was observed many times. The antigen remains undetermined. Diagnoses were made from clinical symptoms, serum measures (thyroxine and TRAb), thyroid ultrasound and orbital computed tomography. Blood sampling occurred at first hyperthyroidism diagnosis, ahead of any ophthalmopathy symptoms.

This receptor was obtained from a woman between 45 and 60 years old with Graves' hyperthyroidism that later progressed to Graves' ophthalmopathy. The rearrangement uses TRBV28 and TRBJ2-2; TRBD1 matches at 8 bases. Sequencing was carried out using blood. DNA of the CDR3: TGTGCCAGCAGTTCGACAGGGGACACCGGGGAGCTGTTTTTT. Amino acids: CASSSTGDTGELFF. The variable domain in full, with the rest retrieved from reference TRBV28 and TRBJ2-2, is DVKVTQSSRYLVKRTGEKVFLECVQDMDHENMFWYRQDPGLGLRLIYFSYDVKMKEKGDIPEGYSVSREKKERFSLILESASTNQTSMYLCASSSTGDTGELFFGEGSRLTVL.